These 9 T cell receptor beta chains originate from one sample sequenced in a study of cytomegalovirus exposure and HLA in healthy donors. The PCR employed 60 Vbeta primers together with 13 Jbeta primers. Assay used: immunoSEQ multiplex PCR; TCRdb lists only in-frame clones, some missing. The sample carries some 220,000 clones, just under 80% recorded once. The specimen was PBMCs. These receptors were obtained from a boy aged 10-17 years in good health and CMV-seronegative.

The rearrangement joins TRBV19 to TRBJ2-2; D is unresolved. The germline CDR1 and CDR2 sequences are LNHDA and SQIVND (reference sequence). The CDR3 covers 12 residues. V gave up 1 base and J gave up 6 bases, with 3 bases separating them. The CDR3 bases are TGTGCCAGTAGTATAGTAGCCGGGGAGCTGTTTTTT. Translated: CASSIVAGELFF.

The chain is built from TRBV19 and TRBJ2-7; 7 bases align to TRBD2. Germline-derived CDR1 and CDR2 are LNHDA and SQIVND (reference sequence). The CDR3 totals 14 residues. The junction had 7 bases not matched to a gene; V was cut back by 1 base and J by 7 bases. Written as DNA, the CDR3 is TGTGCCAGTAGTATAGGGCGCGGGGGAGCGGAGCAGTACTTC. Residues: CASSIGRGGAEQYF.

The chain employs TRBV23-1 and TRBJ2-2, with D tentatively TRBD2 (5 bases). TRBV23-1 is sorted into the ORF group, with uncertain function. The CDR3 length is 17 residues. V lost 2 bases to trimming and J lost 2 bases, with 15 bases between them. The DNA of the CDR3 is TGCGCCAGCAGTCAAGTCGGGATAACCGTTAACACCGGGGAGCTGTTTTTT. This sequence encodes CASSQVGITVNTGELFF.

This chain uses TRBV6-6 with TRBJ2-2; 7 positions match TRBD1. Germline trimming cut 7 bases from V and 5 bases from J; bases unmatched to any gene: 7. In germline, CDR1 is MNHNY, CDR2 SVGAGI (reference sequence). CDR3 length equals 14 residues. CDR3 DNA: TGTGCCAGCACCCTGGACAGGTCGACCGGGGAGCTGTTTTTT. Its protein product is CASTLDRSTGELFF.

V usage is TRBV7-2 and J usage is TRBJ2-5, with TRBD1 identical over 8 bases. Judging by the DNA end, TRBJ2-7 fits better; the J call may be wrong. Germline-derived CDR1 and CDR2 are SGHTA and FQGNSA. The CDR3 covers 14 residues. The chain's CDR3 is CASSLMQGADEQYF. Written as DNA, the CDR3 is TGTGCCAGCAGCTTAATGCAGGGGGCGGACGAGCAGTACTTC.

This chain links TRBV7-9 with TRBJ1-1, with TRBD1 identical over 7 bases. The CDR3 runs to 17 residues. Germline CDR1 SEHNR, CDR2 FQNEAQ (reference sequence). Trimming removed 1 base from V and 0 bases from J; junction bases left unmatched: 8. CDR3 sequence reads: CASSLDRRGILNTEAFF. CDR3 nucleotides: TGTGCCAGCAGCTTAGATCGCAGGGGGATATTGAACACTGAAGCTTTCTTT. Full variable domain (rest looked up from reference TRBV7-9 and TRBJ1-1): DTGVSQNPRHKITKRGQNVTFRCDPISEHNRLYWYRQTLGQGPEFLTYFQNEAQLEKSRLLSDRFSAERPKGSFSTLEIQRTEQGDSAMYLCASSLDRRGILNTEAFFGQGTRLTVV.

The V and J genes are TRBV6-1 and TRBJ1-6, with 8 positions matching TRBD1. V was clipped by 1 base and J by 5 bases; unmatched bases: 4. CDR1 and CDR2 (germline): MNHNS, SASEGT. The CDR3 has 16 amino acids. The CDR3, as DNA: TGTGCCAGCAGTGAAGTGTGGGGACAGGATAATTCACCCCTCCACTTT. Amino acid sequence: CASSEVWGQDNSPLHF.

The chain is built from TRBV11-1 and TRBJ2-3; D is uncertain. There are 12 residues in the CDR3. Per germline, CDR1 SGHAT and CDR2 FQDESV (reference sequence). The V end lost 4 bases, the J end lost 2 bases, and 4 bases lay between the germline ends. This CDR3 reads CASSSYTDTQYF. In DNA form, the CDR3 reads TGTGCCAGCAGCTCGTACACAGATACGCAGTATTTT.

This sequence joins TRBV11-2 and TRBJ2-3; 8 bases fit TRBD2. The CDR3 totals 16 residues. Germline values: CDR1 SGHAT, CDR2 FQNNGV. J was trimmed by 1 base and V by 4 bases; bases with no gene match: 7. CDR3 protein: CASSWAGTRGTDTQYF. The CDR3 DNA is TGTGCCAGCAGCTGGGCCGGGACTAGGGGCACAGATACGCAGTATTTT.